This T cell receptor (beta chain) was observed in a study of T cell changes during pregnancy in multiple sclerosis. Trimming cost V 1 base and J 6 bases, with 22 bases left between them. CDR1 and CDR2 from the germline V gene are MNHNS and SASEGT. The CDR3 runs 17 residues. The table lists this clone with a count of one. Assay used: immunoSEQ multiplex PCR; TCRdb lists only in-frame clones, some missing. The sample contains some 55,000 clones, around nine tenths of which appear only once. Sequences were obtained from peripheral blood from another person, used as feeder cells. The V gene is TRBV6-1, the J gene TRBJ2-7; D possibly corresponds to TRBD1 (5 bases). This TCR came from a human donor whose cells served as feeder cells for cultures in a pregnancy study. CDR3 in amino acids: CASSEGGARLVEGEQYF. The CDR3 DNA is TGTGCCAGCAGTGAAGGGGGCGCCCGGCTAGTAGAAGGCGAGCAGTACTTC.